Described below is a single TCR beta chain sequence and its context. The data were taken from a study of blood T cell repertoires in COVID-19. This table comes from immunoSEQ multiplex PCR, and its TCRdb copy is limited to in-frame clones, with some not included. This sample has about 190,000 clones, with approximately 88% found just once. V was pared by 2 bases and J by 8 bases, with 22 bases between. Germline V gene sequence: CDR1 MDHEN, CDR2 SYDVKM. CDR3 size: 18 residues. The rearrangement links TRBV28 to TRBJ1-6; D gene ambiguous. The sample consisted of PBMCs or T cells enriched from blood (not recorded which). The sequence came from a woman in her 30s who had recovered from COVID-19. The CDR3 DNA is TGTGCCAGCAGTTTAAGCTCGGACCTCGGCGGGTATTATTCACCCCTCCACTTT. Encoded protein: CASSLSSDLGGYYSPLHF.